One sample yielded the 14 T cell receptor beta chains listed below, sequenced in a study of graft-versus-host responses after intestinal transplantation. For these receptors, no antigen is known. Generated by immunoSEQ multiplex PCR, the TCRdb table keeps only in-frame clones and is missing some. The repertoire has about 78,000 clones, around 86% of them found once; the top ten carry roughly 8%. The sequenced sample was unstimulated CD8+ T cells sorted from spleen or lymph node cells, obtained before transplant. These receptors were collected from a human donor who was the organ donor for an intestinal transplant.

V and J are TRBV6-1 and TRBJ2-3; no definite D call. This CDR3 is 14 amino acids long. CDR1 MNHNS and CDR2 SASEGT come from the germline V gene. The germline V and J ends were trimmed by 1 base and 6 bases, with 11 bases remaining between them. CDR3 protein: CASSEEVSPDTQYF. The CDR3 DNA sequence: TGTGCCAGCAGTGAAGAGGTATCCCCGGATACGCAGTATTTT.

The chain uses TRBV4-1 and TRBJ1-1; D may be TRBD1 (6 bases). This CDR3 is 15 amino acids long. Between the trimmed V and J ends, which lost 8 bases and 0 bases, there was a span of 16 bases. Germline V gene data show CDR1 as MGHRA and CDR2 as YSYEKL. As DNA, the CDR3 is TGCGCCAGCGGTCGACAGGCGGCAATGAACACTGAAGCTTTCTTT. It is translated as CASGRQAAMNTEAFF.

The chain has TRBV5-4 and TRBJ1-6; TRBD1 aligns across 7 bases. Germline V gene lookup returns CDR1 SGHNT and CDR2 YYREEE (reference sequence). V shed 2 bases and J 5 bases; nucleotides not matched to a gene: 1. The length of the CDR3 is 14 residues. The CDR3 nucleotides are TGTGCCAGCAGCTTAACAGGGGATAATTCACCCCTCCACTTT. Residues: CASSLTGDNSPLHF.

J is TRBJ1-1 and V is TRBV30; D not resolved. Germline loops: CDR1 GTSNPN, CDR2 SVGIG (reference sequence). The CDR3 is made up of 14 amino acids. V lost 2 bases and J 5 bases, leaving 15 bases between the germline ends. The CDR3 loop reads CAWSLGLGGTEAFF. The CDR3, as DNA: TGTGCCTGGAGTCTGGGTCTCGGAGGGACTGAAGCTTTCTTT.

V gene TRBV27 combines with J gene TRBJ1-2, with TRBD1 as a possible D gene (5 bases). Trimming left V 5 bases short and J 8 bases short, with 15 bases between. This CDR3 has 13 residues. CDR1 is MNHEY, CDR2 SMNVEV, per germline (reference sequence). CDR3 protein: CASSLGLPGGYTF. The CDR3 DNA reads as TGTGCCAGCAGTCTGGGACTCCCGGGGGGCTACACCTTC.

The chain uses TRBV10-2 and TRBJ1-2, with unresolved D. Trimming took 7 bases from V and 8 from J, leaving 20 bases between them. Germline V gene lookup returns CDR1 WSHSY and CDR2 SAAADI. The CDR3 is 14 amino acids. The CDR3 here is CASTSPGSGEGYTF. The CDR3, as DNA: TGCGCCAGCACCTCTCCCGGGTCCGGTGAGGGCTACACCTTC.

The chain recombines TRBV5-6 with TRBJ2-7; possibly TRBD1 for D (5 bases). The V and J ends lost 4 bases and 0 bases respectively, with 8 bases between them. Germline loops: CDR1 SGHDT, CDR2 YYEEEE. The CDR3 spans 13 residues. The DNA for the CDR3 is TGTGCCAGCAGCATGGACAACTCCTACGAGCAGTACTTC. It specifies CASSMDNSYEQYF.

J is TRBJ2-7 and V is TRBV13; D unresolved. The CDR3 runs 13 residues. V gave up 4 bases and J gave up 5 bases, with 12 bases separating them. Germline CDR1 PRHDT, CDR2 FYEKMQ (reference sequence). CDR3 sequence: CASSSEGPHEQYF. CDR3 nucleotides: TGTGCCAGCAGCTCCGAAGGGCCCCACGAGCAGTACTTC.

A single count supports this clone. This sequence joins TRBV4-1 and TRBJ2-7; 11 bases are shared with TRBD1. CDR1 and CDR2 (germline): MGHRA, YSYEKL. Germline trimming cut 0 bases from V and 4 bases from J; bases unmatched to any gene: 5. The CDR3 extends over 16 amino acids. The CDR3 here is CASSQEEGTGGYEQYF. The CDR3 DNA sequence: TGCGCCAGCAGCCAAGAAGAAGGGACAGGGGGTTACGAGCAGTACTTC.

This clone turned up a few times. One end of the junction does not line up with germline, which may come from a read error. CDR3 protein: CASSQDGTNTGELFF. In DNA form, the CDR3 reads TGTGCCAGCAGCCAAGATGGGACAAACACCGGGGAGCTGTTTTTT. The V call is TRBV4-1, the J call TRBJ2-2; TRBD1 might be the D (6 bases). The CDR3 runs 15 residues. Germline V gene data show CDR1 as MGHRA and CDR2 as YSYEKL.

Only one count was recorded for this clone. The chain recombines TRBV19 with TRBJ1-5; D not certain. Trimming removed 1 base from V and 1 base from J, with 8 bases in between. The V gene's germline CDR1 is LNHDA and CDR2 SQIVND (reference sequence). The CDR3 sequence is 15 residues long. The CDR3 coding sequence is TGTGCCAGTAGTATAGCCGGCGGAAGCAATCAGCCCCAGCATTTT. Residues: CASSIAGGSNQPQHF.

This chain connects TRBV18 to TRBJ2-7; D gene unclear. This CDR3 contains 15 residues. In germline, CDR1 is KGHSH, CDR2 LQKENI. The germline V and J ends were trimmed by 2 bases and 4 bases, with 15 bases remaining between them. The CDR3 sequence is CASSPSSGGRYEQYF. In DNA, the CDR3 is TGTGCCAGCTCACCAAGTTCGGGCGGTAGGTACGAGCAGTACTTC.

The chain joins TRBV30 to TRBJ1-1; D remains unclear. The germline gives CDR1 GTSNPN, CDR2 SVGIG (reference sequence). This CDR3 spans 14 amino acids. Trimming shortened V by 3 bases and J by 3 bases, and 14 bases separated the two germline ends. CDR3: CAWRARYSDTEAFF. CDR3 DNA: TGTGCCTGGAGGGCCAGGTATTCGGACACTGAAGCTTTCTTT.

The chain employs TRBV27 and TRBJ2-3, with D tentatively TRBD1 or TRBD2 (5 bases each). This CDR3 contains 13 residues. Trimming removed 2 bases from V and 5 bases from J, with 8 bases in between. Per the germline V gene, CDR1 is MNHEY and CDR2 is SMNVEV (reference sequence). The CDR3, as DNA: TGTGCCAGCAGTTTAGAGGGACGAGATACGCAGTATTTT. Translated: CASSLEGRDTQYF.